One and the same sample provided the 28 T cell receptor beta chains below, sequenced in a study of T-cell memory formation after mild COVID-19. Using its own MiXCR run on the 5' RACE reads, TCRdb lists one record per CDR3 protein. The profile shows about 44,000 distinct CDR3 sequences, roughly 6.6% of them singletons. The sequencing input was PBMCs or a T cell subset sorted from them (not recorded which). Receptor source: an adult who had mild COVID-19 (a few samples of this study predate the infection). Cell type and time point are not known.

The chain uses TRBV10-2 and TRBJ2-5, with TRBD2 matching over 11 bases. The length of the CDR3 is 15 residues. Germline assignment: CDR1 WSHSY and CDR2 SAAADI. V gave up 5 bases and J gave up 4 bases; unmatched junction bases: 6. The CDR3 protein is CASSYSGRGAETQYF. As DNA, the CDR3 is TGCGCCAGCAGTTATAGCGGGAGGGGGGCAGAGACCCAGTACTTC.

This clonotype has a count of ten or more. This rearrangement joins TRBV7-2 to TRBJ1-2; D not certain. The CDR3 loop spans 12 amino acids. In germline, CDR1 is SGHTA, CDR2 FQGNSA. The V gene lost 5 bases and the J gene lost 5 bases, with 9 bases spanning the gap. Here the CDR3 reads CASSAYLYGYTF. In DNA form, the CDR3 reads TGTGCCAGCAGCGCCTACCTTTATGGCTACACCTTC.

This clonotype showed up many times. This sequence joins TRBV4-2 and TRBJ2-3; TRBD2 aligns across 7 bases. Trimming cost V 4 bases and J 3 bases; bases outside gene matches: 7. CDR3 length equals 15 residues. From germline, CDR1 is LGHNA and CDR2 YNFKEQ. The CDR3 bases are TGTGCCAGCAGCCGCGGGAGAGTAGGGACAGATACGCAGTATTTT. It yields the protein CASSRGRVGTDTQYF.

This chain uses TRBV7-6 with TRBJ1-1, with a tentative D call TRBD1 (5 bases). Germline CDR1 reads SGHVS; CDR2 reads FNYEAQ. Trimming left V 5 bases short and J 4 bases short, with 17 bases between. The CDR3 has 15 amino acids. The CDR3 region has the DNA TGTGCCAGCAGCCCAAGTCAGGGACGGAGCACTGAAGCTTTCTTT. Amino acid sequence: CASSPSQGRSTEAFF. Complete variable domain (other parts from reference TRBV7-6 and TRBJ1-1): GAGVSQSPRYKVTKRGQDVALRCDPISGHVSLYWYRQALGQGPEFLTYFNYEAQQDKSGLPNDRFSAERPEGSISTLTIQRTEQRDSAMYRCASSPSQGRSTEAFFGQGTRLTVV.

V usage is TRBV7-8 and J usage is TRBJ1-5; no reliable D call. The CDR3 length is 13 residues. V lost 6 bases, J lost 0 bases, and 6 bases lay in between. Germline-derived CDR1 and CDR2 are SGHVS and FQNEAQ. This chain's CDR3 is CASRFSSNQPQHF. The CDR3, as DNA: TGTGCCAGCAGGTTTAGTAGCAATCAGCCCCAGCATTTT.

This clonotype occurred many times. The genes are TRBV24-1 and TRBJ1-2; TRBD1 agrees at 9 bases. The CDR3 is 16 residues long. Per the germline V gene, CDR1 is KGHDR and CDR2 is SFDVKD. V lost 4 bases, J lost 5 bases, and 10 bases stayed unmatched. The CDR3 region is CATSDTGTGSGYGYTF. CDR3 coding DNA: TGTGCCACCAGTGACACCGGGACAGGGAGTGGTTATGGCTACACCTTC.

This clonotype was seen ten or more times. The chain combines TRBV24-1 with TRBJ2-1, with 8 bases fitting TRBD2. V gave up 4 bases and J gave up 2 bases; unmatched junction bases: 9. This CDR3 has 17 amino acids. Germline V gene sequence: CDR1 KGHDR, CDR2 SFDVKD. The DNA for the CDR3 is TGTGCCACCAGTGACTCCTTCGGGAGGGAAACCTACAATGAGCAGTTCTTC. Protein: CATSDSFGRETYNEQFF.

This clonotype occurred a few times. V gene TRBV6-5 combines with J gene TRBJ2-7; D is perhaps TRBD1 (6 bases). Germline CDR1 is MNHEY and CDR2 is SVGAGI. CDR3 length: 12 amino acids. Trimming took off 5 bases at V and 13 bases at J, with 18 bases between the two ends. The CDR3 DNA reads TGTGCCAGCAGTCCCACAGGACAGACGCGCTACTTC. It is translated as CASSPTGQTRYF.

In its sample, this clonotype was seen many times. The chain carries TRBV18 and TRBJ2-6; 8 positions match TRBD1. The germline gives CDR1 KGHSH, CDR2 LQKENI. The CDR3 extends over 16 amino acids. V shed 6 bases, J shed 2 bases, and the junction held 6 bases outside the gene matches. The CDR3 DNA reads as TGTGCCAGCTCCGCGACAGGGGTCGCTGGGGCCAACGTCCTGACTTTC. Encoded protein: CASSATGVAGANVLTF.

This clonotype was seen repeatedly, ten times or more. The gene calls are TRBV12-3 or TRBV12-4 and TRBJ2-5; weak D call: TRBD1 (7 bases). The CDR3 is 17 amino acids. V shed 8 bases and J shed 1 base, with 23 bases lying between them. The CDR3 DNA reads as TGTGCCAGCTCAGGGGGGAAACAGGGAAATATCCAAGAGACCCAGTACTTC. Its translation: CASSGGKQGNIQETQYF.

A few counts support this clonotype. The chain carries TRBV9 and TRBJ2-5; 10 positions match TRBD1. This CDR3 contains 15 residues. V trimming: 0 bases; J trimming: 5 bases; junction bases outside the gene matches: 4. Germline CDR1 and CDR2: SGDLS and YYNGEE. The CDR3 DNA is TGTGCCAGCAGCGTAGGACAGGGGGCGCGGGAGACCCAGTACTTC. It yields the protein CASSVGQGARETQYF.

This clonotype occurred many times. The V call is TRBV20-1, the J call TRBJ1-2; possible D gene TRBD1, 5 bases. Germline assignment: CDR1 DFQATT and CDR2 SNEGSKA (reference sequence). V lost 4 bases and J lost 7, with 13 bases in between. The CDR3 is 12 amino acids. In DNA form, the CDR3 reads TGCAGTGCTATTGAGGGGCACCGTGGCTACACCTTC. Translating gives CSAIEGHRGYTF.

This clonotype was seen a handful of times. The chain couples TRBV18 to TRBJ2-1; D unresolved. CDR1 is KGHSH and CDR2 is LQKENI in the germline V gene. The V gene lost 1 base and the J gene lost 0 bases, with 13 bases spanning the gap. This CDR3 is 17 amino acids long. CDR3 sequence: CASSPRSRASSYNEQFF. The CDR3 region has the DNA TGTGCCAGCTCACCACGTTCACGAGCTAGCTCCTACAATGAGCAGTTCTTC.

This clonotype was found a few times. The chain carries TRBV18 and TRBJ2-5, with D possibly TRBD1 on 6 matching bases. This CDR3 region has 16 residues. CDR1 KGHSH and CDR2 LQKENI come from the germline V gene. V dropped 4 bases and J dropped 4 bases, with 19 bases sitting between them. The chain's CDR3 is CASSLSGTRGRETQYF. CDR3 DNA sequence: TGTGCCAGCTCACTTTCCGGGACAAGGGGGAGAGAGACCCAGTACTTC.

This clonotype was seen ten or more times. The rearrangement uses TRBV7-9 and TRBJ2-1; 11 bases are a match to TRBD2. The V segment lost 0 bases and the J segment 7 bases; nucleotides outside the gene matches: 5. Germline V gene data show CDR1 as SEHNR and CDR2 as FQNEAQ (reference sequence). The CDR3 length is 16 residues. CDR3 nucleotides: TGTGCCAGCAGCTTAGCGATTAGCGGGAGGGTTAATGAGCAGTTCTTC. Translating gives CASSLAISGRVNEQFF. Using reference TRBV7-9 and TRBJ2-1 for the parts outside the CDR3, the full variable domain is DTGVSQNPRHKITKRGQNVTFRCDPISEHNRLYWYRQTLGQGPEFLTYFQNEAQLEKSRLLSDRFSAERPKGSFSTLEIQRTEQGDSAMYLCASSLAISGRVNEQFFGPGTRLTVL.

This clonotype was seen many times. The chain has TRBV7-9 and TRBJ2-7; the D gene is possibly TRBD1 (6 bases). Germline lookup yields CDR1 SEHNR and CDR2 FQNEAQ (reference sequence). The CDR3 spans 14 residues. Between the trimmed V and J ends, which lost 3 bases and 5 bases, there was a span of 14 bases. The CDR3 reads CASSLTGSKDEQYF. CDR3 in DNA: TGTGCCAGCAGCTTGACAGGCTCTAAGGACGAGCAGTACTTC.

This clonotype came up many times. The gene calls are TRBV20-1 and TRBJ2-4; 9 bases agree with TRBD1. V trimming: 0 bases; J trimming: 3 bases; junction bases outside the gene matches: 21. The CDR3 contains 21 residues. Germline V CDR1 and CDR2: DFQATT, SNEGSKA (reference sequence). CDR3: CSARDQRRAGTGNGYKNIQYF. In DNA form, the CDR3 reads TGCAGTGCTAGAGATCAGCGGAGGGCCGGGACAGGGAATGGGTACAAAAACATTCAGTACTTC.

This clonotype showed up just a few times. The genes are TRBV7-2 and TRBJ2-3; the D gene is possibly TRBD2 (7 bases). Trimming removed 3 bases from V and 3 bases from J, with 10 bases in between. In germline, CDR1 is SGHTA, CDR2 FQGNSA. The CDR3 has 14 amino acids. DNA of the CDR3: TGTGCCAGCAGCTTGGGGGGGCGGACAGATACGCAGTATTTT. Its protein product is CASSLGGRTDTQYF.

This clonotype was seen repeatedly, ten times or more. This chain links TRBV12-3 or TRBV12-4 with TRBJ2-5; no reliable D call. The CDR3 length is 11 residues. V lost 3 bases and J 5 bases, leaving 4 bases between the germline ends. The DNA of the CDR3 is TGTGCCAGCAGTTTCAGCGAGACCCAGTACTTC. The encoded protein is CASSFSETQYF.

The V call is TRBV20-1, the J call TRBJ1-2; unclear D gene. CDR1 is DFQATT and CDR2 is SNEGSKA in the germline V gene (reference sequence). Trimming removed 0 bases from V and 8 bases from J, with 16 bases in between. The CDR3 is 14 amino acids. CDR3 in amino acids: CSARDRGRKVGYTF. In nucleotides, the CDR3 is TGCAGTGCTAGAGATCGAGGCAGGAAGGTGGGCTACACCTTC.

This clonotype was picked up many times. The rearrangement uses TRBV7-9 and TRBJ2-1; D is possibly TRBD1 or TRBD2 (6 bases each). Trimming pared 0 bases from V and 6 bases from J, leaving 15 bases between. Germline CDR1 is SEHNR and CDR2 is FQNEAQ (reference sequence). The length of the CDR3 is 16 residues. CDR3 DNA: TGTGCCAGCAGCTTAGCGCTAGCAGGGGAGGTCAATGAGCAGTTCTTC. Translation gives CASSLALAGEVNEQFF.

This clonotype was seen ten or more times. The V gene is TRBV11-2, the J gene TRBJ1-1; no clear D. Trimming removed 1 base from V and 1 base from J, with 4 bases in between. This CDR3 is 13 amino acids long. Germline CDR1 is SGHAT and CDR2 is FQNNGV. The CDR3 DNA sequence: TGTGCCAGCAGCTTAGTACCGAACACTGAAGCTTTCTTT. It yields the protein CASSLVPNTEAFF.

This clonotype was observed a few times. V gene TRBV2 combines with J gene TRBJ1-6, with 7 bases that match TRBD1. In germline, CDR1 is SNHLY, CDR2 FYNNEI. This CDR3 is built from 13 residues. J lost 6 bases, V lost 8 bases, and 4 bases had no gene match. CDR3 DNA sequence: TGTGCCAGCGGACAGGAGGGTAATTCACCCCTCCACTTT. Amino acids: CASGQEGNSPLHF.

The rearrangement links TRBV10-3 to TRBJ1-3, with 7 bases identical to TRBD1. This CDR3 comprises 15 residues. With V trimmed by 2 bases and J by 6 bases, 7 bases remained unmatched. CDR1 and CDR2 from the germline V gene are ENHRY and SYGVKD. The CDR3 nucleotides are TGTGCCATCAGTGAGCCGGGACAGCTTCAAAACACCATATATTTT. Its protein is CAISEPGQLQNTIYF.

CDR3 sequence reads: CASSFGGNYGYTF. For the CDR3, the DNA is TGTGCCAGCAGCTTTGGGGGGAACTATGGCTACACCTTC. This chain links TRBV7-2 with TRBJ1-2; possible D gene TRBD1, 5 bases. This CDR3 comprises 13 residues. V was clipped by 3 bases and J by 2 bases, with 7 bases between them. In germline, CDR1 is SGHTA, CDR2 FQGNSA.

V gene TRBV15 combines with J gene TRBJ1-2; 9 bases agree with TRBD1. After removal of 5 bases from V and 6 bases from J, the junction contained 10 bases not matched to a gene. From germline, CDR1 is LNHNV and CDR2 YYDKDF (reference sequence). CDR3 length: 15 residues. CDR3 amino acids: CATSLYGTGQDGYTF. The CDR3 DNA sequence: TGTGCCACCAGCCTCTATGGGACAGGGCAGGATGGCTACACCTTC.

The sample holds many counts of this clonotype. J is TRBJ2-7 and V is TRBV6-5; 8 positions match TRBD1. V lost 0 bases to trimming and J lost 1 base; unmatched junction nucleotides: 2. The CDR3 is made up of 15 amino acids. Germline values: CDR1 MNHEY, CDR2 SVGAGI. The CDR3 sequence is CASSYSGTGSYEQYF. CDR3 coding DNA: TGTGCCAGCAGTTACTCGGGGACAGGATCCTACGAGCAGTACTTC.

This clonotype was seen at least ten times. This chain connects TRBV7-9 to TRBJ1-5, with D possibly matching TRBD1 (5 bases). Germline CDR1 and CDR2: SEHNR and FQNEAQ (reference sequence). V lost 5 bases, J lost 0 bases, and 11 bases lay in between. This CDR3 is 15 amino acids long. CDR3 region: CASSLDTGSNQPQHF. The CDR3 bases are TGTGCCAGCAGCCTGGACACAGGTAGCAATCAGCCCCAGCATTTT.